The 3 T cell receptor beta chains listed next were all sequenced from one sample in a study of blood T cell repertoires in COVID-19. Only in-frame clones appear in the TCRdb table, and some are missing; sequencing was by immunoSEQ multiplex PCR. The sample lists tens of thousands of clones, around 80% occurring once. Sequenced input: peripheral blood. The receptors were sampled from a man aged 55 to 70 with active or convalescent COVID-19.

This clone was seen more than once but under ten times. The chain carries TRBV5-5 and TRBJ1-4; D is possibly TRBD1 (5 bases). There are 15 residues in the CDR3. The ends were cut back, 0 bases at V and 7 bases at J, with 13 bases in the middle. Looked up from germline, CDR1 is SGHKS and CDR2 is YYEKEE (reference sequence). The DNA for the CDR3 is TGTGCCAGCAGCTTGGTTTTCGGGGGGGTTGAAAAACTGTTTTTT. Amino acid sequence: CASSLVFGGVEKLFF. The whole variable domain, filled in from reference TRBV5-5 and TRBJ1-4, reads DAGVTQSPTHLIKTRGQQVTLRCSPISGHKSVSWYQQVLGQGPQFIFQYYEKEERGRGNFPDRFSARQFPNYSSELNVNALLLGDSALYLCASSLVFGGVEKLFFGSGTQLSVL.

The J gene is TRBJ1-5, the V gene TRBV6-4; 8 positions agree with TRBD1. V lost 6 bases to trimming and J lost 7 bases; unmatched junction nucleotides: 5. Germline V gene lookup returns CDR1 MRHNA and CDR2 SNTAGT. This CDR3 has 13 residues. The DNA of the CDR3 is TGTGCCAGCAGCTTTGACAGGGGCCAGCCCCAGCATTTT. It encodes CASSFDRGQPQHF.

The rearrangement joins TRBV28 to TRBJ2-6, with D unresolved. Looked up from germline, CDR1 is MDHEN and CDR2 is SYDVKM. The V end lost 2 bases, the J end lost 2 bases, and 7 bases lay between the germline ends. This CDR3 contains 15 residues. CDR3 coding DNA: TGTGCCAGCAGTTTAAATCCAACTGGGGCCAACGTCCTGACTTTC. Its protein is CASSLNPTGANVLTF. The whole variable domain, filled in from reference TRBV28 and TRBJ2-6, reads DVKVTQSSRYLVKRTGEKVFLECVQDMDHENMFWYRQDPGLGLRLIYFSYDVKMKEKGDIPEGYSVSREKKERFSLILESASTNQTSMYLCASSLNPTGANVLTFGAGSRLTVL.